This TCR beta chain originates from a study of shared clonotypes between healthy human individuals. Everyone who donated was a Caucasian adult who lived in Nashville, Tennessee. Germline V gives CDR1 SGDLS, CDR2 YYNGEE. The CDR3 extends over 15 amino acids. Germline trimming cut 2 bases from V and 7 bases from J; bases unmatched to any gene: 11. The assay was immunoSEQ multiplex PCR, and TCRdb's table has in-frame clones only and misses some. The profile covers around 1,000,000 clones, with 77% appearing a single time and over 0.8% taken by the ten largest. Sequencing used memory CD4+ T cells from PBMCs. This sample's subset: CD45RA-negative fraction. This sequence joins TRBV9 and TRBJ2-5, with 7 bases lining up with TRBD1. The source is a man younger than 35 in good health. Some clones in this sample may be carry-over from other donors' samples. CDR3 amino acids: CASSVFPGQSRTQYF. The CDR3 DNA sequence: TGTGCCAGCAGCGTGTTCCCGGGACAGTCACGGACCCAGTACTTC.